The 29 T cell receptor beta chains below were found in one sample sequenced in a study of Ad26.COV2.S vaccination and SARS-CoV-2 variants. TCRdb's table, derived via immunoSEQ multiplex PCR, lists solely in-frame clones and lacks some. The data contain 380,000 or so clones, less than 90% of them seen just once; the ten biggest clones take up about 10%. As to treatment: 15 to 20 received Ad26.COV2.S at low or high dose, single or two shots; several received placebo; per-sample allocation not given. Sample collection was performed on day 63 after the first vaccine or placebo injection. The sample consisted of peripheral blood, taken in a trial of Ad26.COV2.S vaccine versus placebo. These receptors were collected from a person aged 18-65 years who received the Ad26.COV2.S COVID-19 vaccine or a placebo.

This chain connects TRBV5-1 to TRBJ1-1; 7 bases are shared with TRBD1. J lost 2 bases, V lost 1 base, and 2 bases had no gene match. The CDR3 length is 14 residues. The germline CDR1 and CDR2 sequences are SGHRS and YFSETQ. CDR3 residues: CASSLKGANTEAFF. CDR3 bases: TGCGCCAGCAGCTTGAAGGGGGCCAACACTGAAGCTTTCTTT.

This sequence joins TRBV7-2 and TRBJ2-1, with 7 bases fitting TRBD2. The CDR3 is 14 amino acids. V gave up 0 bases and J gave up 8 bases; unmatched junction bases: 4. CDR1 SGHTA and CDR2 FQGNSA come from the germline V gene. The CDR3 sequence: CASSLAPGGDEQFF. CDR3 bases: TGTGCCAGCAGCTTAGCCCCGGGGGGAGATGAGCAGTTCTTC.

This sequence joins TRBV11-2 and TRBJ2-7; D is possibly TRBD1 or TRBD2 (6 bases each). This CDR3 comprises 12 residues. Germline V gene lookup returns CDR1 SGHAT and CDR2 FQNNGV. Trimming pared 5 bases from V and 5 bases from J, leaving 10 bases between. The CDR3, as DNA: TGTGCCAGCAGCGGGGGGCAGAACGAGCAGTACTTC. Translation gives CASSGGQNEQYF.

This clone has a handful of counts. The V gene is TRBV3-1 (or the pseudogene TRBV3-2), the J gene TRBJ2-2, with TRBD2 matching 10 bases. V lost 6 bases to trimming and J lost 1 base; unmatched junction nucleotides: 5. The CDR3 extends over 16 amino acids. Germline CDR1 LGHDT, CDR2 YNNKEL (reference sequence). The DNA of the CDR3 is TGTGCCAGCAGTCTTTTAGCGGGGGGGAACACCGGGGAGCTGTTTTTT. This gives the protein CASSLLAGGNTGELFF.

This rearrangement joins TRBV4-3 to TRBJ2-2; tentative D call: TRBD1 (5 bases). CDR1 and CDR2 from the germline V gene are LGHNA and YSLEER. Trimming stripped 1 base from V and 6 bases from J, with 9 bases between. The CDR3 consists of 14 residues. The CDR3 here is CASSQGGWAGELFF. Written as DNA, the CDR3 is TGCGCCAGCAGCCAAGGGGGCTGGGCCGGGGAGCTGTTTTTT.

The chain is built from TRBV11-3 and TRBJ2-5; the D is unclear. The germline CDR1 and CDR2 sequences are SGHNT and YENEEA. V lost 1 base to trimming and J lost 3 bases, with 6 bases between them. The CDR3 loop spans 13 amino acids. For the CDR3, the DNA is TGTGCCAGCAGCTTAGCCCCAGAAGAGACCCAGTACTTC. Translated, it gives CASSLAPEETQYF.

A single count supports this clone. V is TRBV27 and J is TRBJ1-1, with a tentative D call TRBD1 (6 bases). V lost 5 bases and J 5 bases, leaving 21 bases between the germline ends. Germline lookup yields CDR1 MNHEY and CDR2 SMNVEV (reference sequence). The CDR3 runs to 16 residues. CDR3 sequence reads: CASSRTYQGRRTEAFF. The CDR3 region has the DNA TGTGCCAGCAGTCGGACCTACCAGGGGAGGCGAACTGAAGCTTTCTTT.

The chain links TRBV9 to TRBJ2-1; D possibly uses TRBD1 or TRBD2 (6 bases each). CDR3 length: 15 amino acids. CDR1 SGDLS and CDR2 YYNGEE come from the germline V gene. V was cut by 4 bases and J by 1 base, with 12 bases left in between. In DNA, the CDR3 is TGTGCCAGCAGCCCAGGGGCGGGGTCCTACAATGAGCAGTTCTTC. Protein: CASSPGAGSYNEQFF.

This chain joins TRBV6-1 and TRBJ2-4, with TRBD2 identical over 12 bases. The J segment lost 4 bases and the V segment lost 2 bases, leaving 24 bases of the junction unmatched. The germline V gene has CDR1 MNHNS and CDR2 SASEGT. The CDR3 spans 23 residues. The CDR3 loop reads CASSERGRDGGLAGHQAKNIQYF. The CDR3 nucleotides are TGTGCCAGCAGTGAACGGGGGAGGGACGGAGGACTAGCGGGACACCAAGCTAAAAACATTCAGTACTTC.

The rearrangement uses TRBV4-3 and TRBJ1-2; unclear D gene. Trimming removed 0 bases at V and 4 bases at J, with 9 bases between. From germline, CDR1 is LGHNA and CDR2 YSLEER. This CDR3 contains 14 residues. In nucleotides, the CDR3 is TGCGCCAGCAGCCAAGATCGGACTTTCTATGGCTACACCTTC. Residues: CASSQDRTFYGYTF.

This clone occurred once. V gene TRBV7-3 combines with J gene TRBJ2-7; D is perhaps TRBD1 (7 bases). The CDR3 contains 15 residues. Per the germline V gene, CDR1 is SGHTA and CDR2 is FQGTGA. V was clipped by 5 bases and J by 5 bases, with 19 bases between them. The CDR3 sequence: CASSPSGGMGDEQYF. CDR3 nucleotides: TGTGCCAGCAGCCCCTCAGGGGGGATGGGCGACGAGCAGTACTTC. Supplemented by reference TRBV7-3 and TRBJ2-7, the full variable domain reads GAGVSQTPSNKVTEKGKYVELRCDPISGHTALYWYRQSLGQGPEFLIYFQGTGAADDSGLPNDRFFAVRPEGSVSTLKIQRTERGDSAVYLCASSPSGGMGDEQYFGPGTRLTVT.

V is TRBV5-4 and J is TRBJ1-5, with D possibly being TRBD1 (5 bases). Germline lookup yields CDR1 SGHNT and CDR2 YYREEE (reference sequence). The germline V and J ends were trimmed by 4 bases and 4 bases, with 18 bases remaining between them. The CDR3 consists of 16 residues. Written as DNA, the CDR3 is TGTGCCAGCAGCCGGGACGGACGAGGAAGTAATCAGCCCCAGCATTTT. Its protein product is CASSRDGRGSNQPQHF. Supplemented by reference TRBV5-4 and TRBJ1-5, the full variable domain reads ETGVTQSPTHLIKTRGQQVTLRCSSQSGHNTVSWYQQALGQGPQFIFQYYREEENGRGNFPPRFSGLQFPNYSSELNVNALELDDSALYLCASSRDGRGSNQPQHFGDGTRLSIL.

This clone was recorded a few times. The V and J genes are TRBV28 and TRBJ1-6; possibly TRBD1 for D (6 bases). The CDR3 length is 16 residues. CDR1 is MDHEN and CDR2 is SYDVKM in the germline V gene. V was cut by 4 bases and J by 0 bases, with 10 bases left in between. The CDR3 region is CASSWGAYSYNSPLHF. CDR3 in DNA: TGTGCCAGCAGTTGGGGGGCCTACTCCTATAATTCACCCCTCCACTTT.

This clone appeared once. The CDR3 DNA reads as TGTGCCAGCAGCTTAGGGACCATGCGCGAGCAGTACTTC. It is translated as CASSLGTMREQYF. The chain uses TRBV7-2 and TRBJ2-7; no clear D. CDR1 is SGHTA and CDR2 is FQGNSA in the germline V gene. This CDR3 contains 13 residues. Trimming removed 1 base from V and 6 bases from J, with 10 bases in between. The variable domain in full, with the rest retrieved from reference TRBV7-2 and TRBJ2-7, is GAGVSQSPSNKVTEKGKDVELRCDPISGHTALYWYRQSLGQGLEFLIYFQGNSAPDKSGLPSDRFSAERTGGSVSTLTIQRTQQEDSAVYLCASSLGTMREQYFGPGTRLTVT.

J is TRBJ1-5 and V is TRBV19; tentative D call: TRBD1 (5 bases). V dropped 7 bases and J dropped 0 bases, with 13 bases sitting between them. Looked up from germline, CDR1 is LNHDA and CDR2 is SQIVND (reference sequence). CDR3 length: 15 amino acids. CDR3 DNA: TGTGCCAGTACCAGGGAGTCAACTAGCAATCAGCCCCAGCATTTT. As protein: CASTRESTSNQPQHF. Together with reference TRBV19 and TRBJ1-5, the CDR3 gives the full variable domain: DGGITQSPKYLFRKEGQNVTLSCEQNLNHDAMYWYRQDPGQGLRLIYYSQIVNDFQKGDIAEGYSVSREKKESFPLTVTSAQKNPTAFYLCASTRESTSNQPQHFGDGTRLSIL.

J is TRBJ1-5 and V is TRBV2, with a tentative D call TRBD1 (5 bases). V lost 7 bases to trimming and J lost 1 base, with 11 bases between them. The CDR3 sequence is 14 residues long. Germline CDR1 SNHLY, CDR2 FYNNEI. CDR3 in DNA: TGTGCCAGCAATCCAGGGCTCAGCAATCAGCCCCAGCATTTT. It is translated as CASNPGLSNQPQHF.

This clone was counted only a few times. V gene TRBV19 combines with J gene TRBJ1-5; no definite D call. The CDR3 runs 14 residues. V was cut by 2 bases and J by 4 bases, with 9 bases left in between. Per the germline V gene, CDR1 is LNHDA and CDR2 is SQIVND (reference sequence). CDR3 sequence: CASSINGHNQPQHF. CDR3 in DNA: TGTGCCAGTAGTATAAACGGGCATAATCAGCCCCAGCATTTT.

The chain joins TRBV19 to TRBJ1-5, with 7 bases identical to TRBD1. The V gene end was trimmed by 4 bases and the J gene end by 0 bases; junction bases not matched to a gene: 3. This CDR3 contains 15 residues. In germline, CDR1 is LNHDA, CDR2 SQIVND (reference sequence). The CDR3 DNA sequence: TGTGCCAGTAGTACACAGGGGAATAGCAATCAGCCCCAGCATTTT. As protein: CASSTQGNSNQPQHF.

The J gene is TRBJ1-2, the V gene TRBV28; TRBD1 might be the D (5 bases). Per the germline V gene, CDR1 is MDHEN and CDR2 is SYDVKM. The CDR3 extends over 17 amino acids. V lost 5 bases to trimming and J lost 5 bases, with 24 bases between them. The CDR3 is CASSPALRQLRGYGYTF. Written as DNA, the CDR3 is TGTGCCAGCAGTCCCGCTCTTAGACAGCTTAGAGGGTATGGCTACACCTTC.

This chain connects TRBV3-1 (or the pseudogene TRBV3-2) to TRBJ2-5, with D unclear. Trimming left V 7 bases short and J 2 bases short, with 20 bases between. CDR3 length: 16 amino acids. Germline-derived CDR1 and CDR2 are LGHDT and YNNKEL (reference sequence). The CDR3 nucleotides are TGTGCCAGCACCAAATTGCACCTTTTCGAGCAAGAGACCCAGTACTTC. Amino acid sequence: CASTKLHLFEQETQYF.

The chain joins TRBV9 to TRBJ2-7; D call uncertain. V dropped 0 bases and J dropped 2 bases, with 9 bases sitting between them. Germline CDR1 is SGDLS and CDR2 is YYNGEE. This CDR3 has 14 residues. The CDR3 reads CASSVGHVAYEQYF. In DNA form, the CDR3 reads TGTGCCAGCAGCGTAGGCCACGTAGCCTACGAGCAGTACTTC. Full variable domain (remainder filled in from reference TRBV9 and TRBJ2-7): DSGVTQTPKHLITATGQRVTLRCSPRSGDLSVYWYQQSLDQGLQFLIQYYNGEERAKGNILERFSAQQFPDLHSELNLSSLELGDSALYFCASSVGHVAYEQYFGPGTRLTVT.

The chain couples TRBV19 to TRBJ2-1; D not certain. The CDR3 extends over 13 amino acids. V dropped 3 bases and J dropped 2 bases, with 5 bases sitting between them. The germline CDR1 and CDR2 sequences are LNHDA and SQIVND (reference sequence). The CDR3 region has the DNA TGTGCCAGTAGTATTAGGGCCTACAATGAGCAGTTCTTC. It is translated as CASSIRAYNEQFF.

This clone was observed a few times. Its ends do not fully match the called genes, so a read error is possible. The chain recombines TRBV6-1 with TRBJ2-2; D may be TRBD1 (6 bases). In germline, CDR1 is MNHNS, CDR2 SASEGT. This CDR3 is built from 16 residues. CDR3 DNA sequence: TGTGCCAGCACTGAAGGGGGACATGCGAACACCGGGGAGCTGTTTTTT. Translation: CASTEGGHANTGELFF.

The CDR3: CASSPGRGYQPQHF. CDR3 bases: TGCGCCAGCAGCCCCGGTCGGGGGTATCAGCCCCAGCATTTT. The gene calls are TRBV4-3 and TRBJ1-5, with D perhaps matching TRBD1 (5 bases). The V gene's germline CDR1 is LGHNA and CDR2 YSLEER. Trimming took 4 bases from V and 5 from J, leaving 12 bases between them. The CDR3 totals 14 residues.

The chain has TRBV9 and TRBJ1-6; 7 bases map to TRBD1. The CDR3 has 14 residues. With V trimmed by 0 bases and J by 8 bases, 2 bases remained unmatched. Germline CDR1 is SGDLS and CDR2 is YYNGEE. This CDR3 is CASSVGQGHSPLHF. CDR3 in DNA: TGTGCCAGCAGCGTAGGACAGGGTCATTCACCCCTCCACTTT.

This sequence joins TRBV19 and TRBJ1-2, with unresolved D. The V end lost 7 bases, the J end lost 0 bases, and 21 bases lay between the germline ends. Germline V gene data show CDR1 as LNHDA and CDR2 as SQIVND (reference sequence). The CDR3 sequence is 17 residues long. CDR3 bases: TGTGCCAGTAAAAGGTCGGGGTCCTCTAAATCTAACTATGGCTACACCTTC. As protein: CASKRSGSSKSNYGYTF.

CDR3 in amino acids: CASSTTGTSDGTQYF. CDR3 bases: TGTGCCAGCAGTACCACCGGGACTAGCGACGGGACCCAGTACTTC. The chain joins TRBV6-5 to TRBJ2-5, with TRBD2 identical over 10 bases. This CDR3 region has 15 residues. Unmatched junction bases numbered 10, after V lost 5 bases and J lost 7 bases. Germline V lookup: CDR1 MNHEY, CDR2 SVGAGI.

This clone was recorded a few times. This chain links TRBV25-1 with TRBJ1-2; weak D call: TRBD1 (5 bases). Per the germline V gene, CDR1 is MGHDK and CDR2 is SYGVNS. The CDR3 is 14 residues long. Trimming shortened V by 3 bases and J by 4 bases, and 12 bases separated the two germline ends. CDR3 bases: TGTGCCAGCAGTGAGCAGGGAGGCCTCTATGGCTACACCTTC. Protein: CASSEQGGLYGYTF.

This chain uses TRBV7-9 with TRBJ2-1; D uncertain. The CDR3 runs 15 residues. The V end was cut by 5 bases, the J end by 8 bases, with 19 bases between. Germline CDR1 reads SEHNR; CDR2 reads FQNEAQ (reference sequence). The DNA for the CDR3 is TGTGCCAGCAGCCTGGCCGTTCTCGTTGGGGATGAGCAGTTCTTC. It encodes CASSLAVLVGDEQFF. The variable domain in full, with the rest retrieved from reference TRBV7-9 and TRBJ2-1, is DTGVSQNPRHKITKRGQNVTFRCDPISEHNRLYWYRQTLGQGPEFLTYFQNEAQLEKSRLLSDRFSAERPKGSFSTLEIQRTEQGDSAMYLCASSLAVLVGDEQFFGPGTRLTVL.